A selection of T cell receptor beta chains follows, all from one sample in a study of blood T cell repertoires in COVID-19. The repertoire was sequenced with immunoSEQ multiplex PCR; TCRdb's copy has only in-frame clones and lacks some. Here the sample spans about 69,000 clones, 79% being singletons. The sequenced material came from peripheral blood. The receptors come from a human donor in a cohort sampled during active COVID-19. Each CDR3 is given with its conserved first and last residue. Each record gives: V gene, D gene, J gene, clone size, CDR3 DNA, CDR3 protein. D genes are given only for firm matches. Expanded clones get a size class; other rows say once, few or many, or leave the size out.

V gene: TRBV6-1
D gene: NA
J gene: TRBJ1-1
clone size: NA
CDR3 DNA: TGTGCCAGCAGTGAAGCCGACCTCCCAGGCGCTGAAGCTTTCTTT
CDR3 protein: CASSEADLPGAEAFF

V gene: TRBV5-6
D gene: NA
J gene: TRBJ2-7
clone size: few
CDR3 DNA: TGTGCCAGCAGCTTGGCCGGGGGATTCTACGAGCAGTACTTC
CDR3 protein: CASSLAGGFYEQYF

V gene: TRBV19
D gene: NA
J gene: TRBJ2-4
clone size: NA
CDR3 DNA: TGTGCCAGTAGTATAGATTTCAGGGGAACCAAAAACATTCAGTACTTC
CDR3 protein: CASSIDFRGTKNIQYF

V gene: TRBV6-5
D gene: NA
J gene: TRBJ2-7
clone size: once
CDR3 DNA: TGTGCCAGCAGTAGTGGGGGGAGAGGGTACGAGCAGTACTTC
CDR3 protein: CASSSGGRGYEQYF

V gene: TRBV18
D gene: NA
J gene: TRBJ1-1
clone size: few
CDR3 DNA: TGTGCCAGCTCCCAATATGGGGGCAACACTGAAGCTTTCTTT
CDR3 protein: CASSQYGGNTEAFF

V gene: TRBV3-1/TRBV3-2
D gene: TRBD2
J gene: TRBJ2-1
clone size: NA
CDR3 DNA: TGTGCCAGCAGCCAACGGGGGGGGATATACAATGAGCAGTTCTTC
CDR3 protein: CASSQRGGIYNEQFF

V gene: TRBV7-8
D gene: NA
J gene: TRBJ1-4
clone size: few
CDR3 DNA: TGTGCCAGCAGCTTAAGCAGGGTTGGTGAAAAACTGTTTTTT
CDR3 protein: CASSLSRVGEKLFF

V gene: TRBV19
D gene: TRBD2
J gene: TRBJ2-7
clone size: NA
CDR3 DNA: TGTGCCAGTAAAGTAACTAGCGGAGCTTACGAGCAGTACTTC
CDR3 protein: CASKVTSGAYEQYF

V gene: TRBV5-1
D gene: NA
J gene: TRBJ2-3
clone size: NA
CDR3 DNA: TGCGCCAGCAGCGAACAGGGAGATACGCAGTATTTT
CDR3 protein: CASSEQGDTQYF

V gene: TRBV19
D gene: NA
J gene: TRBJ2-7
clone size: NA
CDR3 DNA: TGTGCCAGTAGTATTCAACAGGGATCCTACGAGCAGTACTTC
CDR3 protein: CASSIQQGSYEQYF

V gene: TRBV12-3/TRBV12-4
D gene: NA
J gene: TRBJ1-1
clone size: NA
CDR3 DNA: TGTGCCAGCAGTTTGGGCAGGAACACTGAAGCTTTCTTT
CDR3 protein: CASSLGRNTEAFF

V gene: TRBV3-1/TRBV3-2
D gene: NA
J gene: TRBJ2-7
clone size: NA
CDR3 DNA: TGTGCCAGCAGCTCCAGCTCCTACGAGCAGTACTTC
CDR3 protein: CASSSSSYEQYF

V gene: TRBV11-3
D gene: NA
J gene: TRBJ2-2
clone size: NA
CDR3 DNA: TGTGCCAGCAGCCTAGGCGGGCCCACCGGGGAGCTGTTTTTT
CDR3 protein: CASSLGGPTGELFF

V gene: TRBV28
D gene: NA
J gene: TRBJ2-1
clone size: few
CDR3 DNA: TGTGCCAGTATCGAGAGCTCCTACAATGAGCAGTTCTTC
CDR3 protein: CASIESSYNEQFF

V gene: TRBV2
D gene: NA
J gene: TRBJ1-5
clone size: NA
CDR3 DNA: TGTGCCAGCAGTGAAGCGCGGGTACTTAGCAATCAGCCCCAGCATTTT
CDR3 protein: CASSEARVLSNQPQHF

V gene: TRBV10-3
D gene: NA
J gene: TRBJ2-7
clone size: NA
CDR3 DNA: TGTGCCATCAGTGAGTCTAGCGCGAATGCCTACGAGCAGTACTTC
CDR3 protein: CAISESSANAYEQYF

V gene: TRBV19
D gene: TRBD1
J gene: TRBJ2-3
clone size: NA
CDR3 DNA: TGTGCCAGTAGTATACGGGACAGGGGCACAGATACGCAGTATTTT
CDR3 protein: CASSIRDRGTDTQYF

V gene: TRBV27
D gene: NA
J gene: TRBJ1-1
clone size: NA
CDR3 DNA: TGTGCCAGCAGTTTAGGGCGGGGACGTGGCACTGAAGCTTTCTTT
CDR3 protein: CASSLGRGRGTEAFF

V gene: TRBV5-6
D gene: TRBD2
J gene: TRBJ2-1
clone size: NA
CDR3 DNA: TGTGCCAGCAGCTTGGGCGGGAGTTCCTACAATGAGCAGTTCTTC
CDR3 protein: CASSLGGSSYNEQFF

V gene: TRBV5-1
D gene: TRBD1
J gene: TRBJ2-1
clone size: once
CDR3 DNA: TGCGCCAGCAGCTTGGGACAGGGCGCCAATGAGCAGTTCTTC
CDR3 protein: CASSLGQGANEQFF

V gene: TRBV7-8
D gene: NA
J gene: TRBJ1-2
clone size: NA
CDR3 DNA: TGTGCCAGCAGCTTAAGTACAGGGATCTCTAACTATGGCTACACCTTC
CDR3 protein: CASSLSTGISNYGYTF

V gene: TRBV3-1/TRBV3-2
D gene: NA
J gene: TRBJ2-2
clone size: NA
CDR3 DNA: TGTGCCAGCAGTCCCTCTCAGGCCATTGGGGAGCTGTTTTTT
CDR3 protein: CASSPSQAIGELFF

V gene: TRBV6-5
D gene: NA
J gene: TRBJ2-7
clone size: NA
CDR3 DNA: TGTGCCAGCCGGAATCTAGCGAGCTACGAGCAGTACTTC
CDR3 protein: CASRNLASYEQYF

V gene: TRBV3-1/TRBV3-2
D gene: NA
J gene: TRBJ2-7
clone size: NA
CDR3 DNA: TGTGCCAGCAGCCAAGCCCTGGGGGGATTCTACGAGCAGTACTTC
CDR3 protein: CASSQALGGFYEQYF

V gene: TRBV24-1
D gene: TRBD1
J gene: TRBJ2-3
clone size: NA
CDR3 DNA: TGTGCCACCAGTGATTCGAACAGGGGGCTTGATACGCAGTATTTT
CDR3 protein: CATSDSNRGLDTQYF

V gene: TRBV29-1
D gene: TRBD2
J gene: TRBJ2-3
clone size: NA
CDR3 DNA: TGCAGCGCCGTGAAACGGACTAGCGGGAGCACAGATACGCAGTATTTT
CDR3 protein: CSAVKRTSGSTDTQYF

V gene: TRBV7-8
D gene: TRBD2
J gene: TRBJ2-2
clone size: NA
CDR3 DNA: TGTGCCAGCAGCTCTCAAGGACTAGCGGTCACCGGGGAGCTGTTTTTT
CDR3 protein: CASSSQGLAVTGELFF

V gene: TRBV6-1
D gene: TRBD2
J gene: TRBJ2-3
clone size: NA
CDR3 DNA: TGTGCCAGCAGTGCCTCAGCGGGAGGTGTTCGGGATACGCAGTATTTT
CDR3 protein: CASSASAGGVRDTQYF

V gene: TRBV18
D gene: TRBD1
J gene: TRBJ1-1
clone size: NA
CDR3 DNA: TGTGCCAGCTCACGACAGGGTAAGGAAACTGAAGCTTTCTTT
CDR3 protein: CASSRQGKETEAFF

V gene: TRBV7-2
D gene: NA
J gene: TRBJ2-7
clone size: NA
CDR3 DNA: TGTGCCAGCAGCACAACCTACGAGCAGTACTTC
CDR3 protein: CASSTTYEQYF

V gene: TRBV7-2
D gene: TRBD2
J gene: TRBJ2-7
clone size: once
CDR3 DNA: TGTGCCAGCGGAGACTCGGGAGGACCCTACGAGCAGTACTTC
CDR3 protein: CASGDSGGPYEQYF

V gene: TRBV3-1/TRBV3-2
D gene: TRBD2
J gene: TRBJ2-1
clone size: NA
CDR3 DNA: TGTGCCAGCAGCCAAGAAGCGGGAGGGTACAATGAGCAGTTCTTC
CDR3 protein: CASSQEAGGYNEQFF

V gene: TRBV30
D gene: NA
J gene: TRBJ1-2
clone size: NA
CDR3 DNA: TGTGCCTGGAATGCCGGGGAGAGAGGGGGCTACACCTTC
CDR3 protein: CAWNAGERGGYTF

V gene: TRBV30
D gene: NA
J gene: TRBJ1-1
clone size: many
CDR3 DNA: TGTGCCAGGGACGGCAGGGGGAACACTGAAGCTTTCTTT
CDR3 protein: CARDGRGNTEAFF

V gene: TRBV5-1
D gene: NA
J gene: TRBJ2-1
clone size: NA
CDR3 DNA: TGCGCCAGCAGCACCCCTAGCGTCTCCTACAATGAGCAGTTCTTC
CDR3 protein: CASSTPSVSYNEQFF

V gene: TRBV18
D gene: NA
J gene: TRBJ1-5
clone size: NA
CDR3 DNA: TGTGCCAGCTCATCAGGTGACAATCAGCCCCAGCATTTT
CDR3 protein: CASSSGDNQPQHF